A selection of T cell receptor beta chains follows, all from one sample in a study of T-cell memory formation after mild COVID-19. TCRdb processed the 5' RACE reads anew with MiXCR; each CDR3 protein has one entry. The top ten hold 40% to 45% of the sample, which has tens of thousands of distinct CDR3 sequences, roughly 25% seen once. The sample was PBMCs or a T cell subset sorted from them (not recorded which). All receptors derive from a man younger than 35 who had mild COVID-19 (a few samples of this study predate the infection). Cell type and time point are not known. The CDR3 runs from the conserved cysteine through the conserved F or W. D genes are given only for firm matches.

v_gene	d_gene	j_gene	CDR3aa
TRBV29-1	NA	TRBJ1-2	CSVEKGYGYTF
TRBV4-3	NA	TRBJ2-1	CASRLDLNEQFF
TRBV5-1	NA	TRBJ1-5	CASSLVPGQNQPQHF
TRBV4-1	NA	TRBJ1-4	CASSQDRFTTNEKLFF
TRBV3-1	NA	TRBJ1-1	CASTTAAARGTEAFF
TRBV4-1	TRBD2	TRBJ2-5	CASSQEKRSGGGETQYF
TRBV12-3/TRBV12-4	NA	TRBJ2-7	CASSSPGRVHEQYF
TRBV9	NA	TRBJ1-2	CASSVGVPNYGYTF
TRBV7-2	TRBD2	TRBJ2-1	CASSWTSGVSNEQFF
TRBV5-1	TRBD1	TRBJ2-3	CASSLGQGPTDTQYF
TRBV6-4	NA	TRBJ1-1	CASSDRSNTEAFF
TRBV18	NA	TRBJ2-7	CASSPNDRTSEQYF
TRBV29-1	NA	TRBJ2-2	CSVVGASGELFF
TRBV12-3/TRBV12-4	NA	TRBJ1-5	CASSLGGQPQHF
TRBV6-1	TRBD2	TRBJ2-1	CASSRQERGFNEQFF
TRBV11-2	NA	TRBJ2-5	CASSKKTGTGATETQYF
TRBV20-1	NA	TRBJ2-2	CSVIPPRAKANTGELFF
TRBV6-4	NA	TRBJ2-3	CASSNRGTDTQYF
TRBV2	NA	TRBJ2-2	CASVRWGTGELFF
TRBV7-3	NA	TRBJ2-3	CASSFGGLTDTQYF